Listed below are T cell receptor beta chains from one sample, sequenced in a study of preoperative IRX-2 immunotherapy in early breast cancer. Using immunoSEQ multiplex PCR, the repertoire was profiled, and TCRdb retains in-frame clones only, with some absent. The table records 40,000 to 45,000 clones, roughly 80% of them present only once. The sample in question was tumor tissue, obtained after IRX-2 immunotherapy. These TCRs come from a human donor with breast cancer. Both conserved end residues are part of each CDR3. A D gene is named only where the DNA matches it firmly. Clone size is shown for a subset of rows, as once, few, many or a class of expanded clone.

v_gene	j_gene	d_gene	abundance	CDR3nt	CDR3aa
TRBV18	TRBJ1-1	.	.	TGTGCCAGCGGGGCAAATAACAGGGTTCGGGACACTGAAGCTTTCTTT	CASGANNRVRDTEAFF
TRBV7-7	TRBJ2-7	TRBD1	.	TGTGCCAGCAGCTCTACTGGTCGACAGGGCAGGCTAAACGAGCAGTACTTC	CASSSTGRQGRLNEQYF
TRBV6-8	TRBJ1-2	TRBD1	once	TGTGCCAGCAGGCCAGGGACAGCTCACTATGGCTACACCTTC	CASRPGTAHYGYTF
TRBV11-3	TRBJ2-1	TRBD2	few	TGTGCCAGCAGCTTGTACGGGGGGGCCTACAATGAGCAGTTCTTC	CASSLYGGAYNEQFF
TRBV6-8	TRBJ2-2	TRBD2	.	TGTGCCATCAGGGGGACTAGCGGGACCGGGGAGCTGTTTTTT	CAIRGTSGTGELFF
TRBV6-8	TRBJ1-1	.	.	TGTGCCAGCACCTTCGGCAGAGGGACTGAAGCTTTCTTT	CASTFGRGTEAFF
TRBV19	TRBJ2-1	.	.	TGTGCCAGCGGGAGAGGGGATGAAAATGAGCAGTTCTTC	CASGRGDENEQFF
TRBV22-1	TRBJ2-4	.	.	TGTGCCATCGCCCGGGAGGACTGGAGCATTCAGTACTTC	CAIAREDWSIQYF
TRBV19	TRBJ2-3	.	few	TGTGCCAGTAGTATCCGGACAGGGAGACTAGCTAGCACAGATACGCAGTATTTT	CASSIRTGRLASTDTQYF
TRBV22-1	TRBJ2-7	.	.	TGTGCCAGCAGTCAAGCGGGACGGGGGACCTACGAGCAGTACTTC	CASSQAGRGTYEQYF
TRBV11-3	TRBJ1-5	TRBD1	few	TGTGCCAGCAGCTCCTCGGACAGGCTCTGCAATCAGCCCCAGCATTTT	CASSSSDRLCNQPQHF
TRBV6-8	TRBJ2-1	.	.	TGTGCCAGCTCGCGGGACTTGAACCTAAATGAGCAGTTCTTC	CASSRDLNLNEQFF
TRBV6-8	TRBJ1-6	.	.	TGTGCCAGCAGTTACCCAAATTCACCCCTCCACTTT	CASSYPNSPLHF
TRBV6-8	TRBJ2-1	.	few	TGTGCCATCAGTGTCGGTAGTTTGGACAGTAGCCATGAGCAGTTCTTC	CAISVGSLDSSHEQFF
TRBV6-8	TRBJ2-5	.	.	TGTGCCAGCAGTGATTCCCCCGACATCTTCAGGGCGGCAGAGACCCAGTACTTC	CASSDSPDIFRAAETQYF
TRBV10-1	TRBJ2-7	.	.	TGCGCCAGCAGTTGGGGGGCCGGCCCCAACGAGCAGTACTTC	CASSWGAGPNEQYF
TRBV11-3	TRBJ1-1	.	.	TGTGCCAGCAGCTTAGTTAGTGGAGGGTCCACTGAAGCTTTCTTT	CASSLVSGGSTEAFF
TRBV11-3	TRBJ1-2	.	.	TGTGCCAGCAGCCCCGGAATGGCAGTCGTGGGCTACACCTTC	CASSPGMAVVGYTF
TRBV28	TRBJ2-3	.	.	TGTGCCAGCAGCGGGGGCCCGACAGATACGCAGTATTTT	CASSGGPTDTQYF
TRBV6-8	TRBJ1-2	.	once	TGTGCCAGCCGTACAGGTTTTCTCTATGGCTACACCTTC	CASRTGFLYGYTF
TRBV18	TRBJ1-4	.	.	TGTGCCAGCTCACAAACGACAGAACTTAGTGAACTGTTTTTT	CASSQTTELSELFF
TRBV7-8	TRBJ1-4	.	.	TGTGCCAGCAGCCGAGGGATAAATGAAAAACTGTTTTTT	CASSRGINEKLFF